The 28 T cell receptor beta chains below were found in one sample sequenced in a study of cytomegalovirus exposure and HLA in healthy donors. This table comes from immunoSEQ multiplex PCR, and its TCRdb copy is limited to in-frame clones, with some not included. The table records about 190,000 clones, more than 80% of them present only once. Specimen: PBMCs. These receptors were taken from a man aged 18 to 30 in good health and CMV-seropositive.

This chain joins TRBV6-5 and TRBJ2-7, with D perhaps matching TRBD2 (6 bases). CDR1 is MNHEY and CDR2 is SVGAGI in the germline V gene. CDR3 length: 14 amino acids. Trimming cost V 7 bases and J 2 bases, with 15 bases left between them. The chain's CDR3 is CASINSGSPYEQYF. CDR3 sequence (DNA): TGTGCCAGCATCAACAGCGGGTCCCCCTACGAGCAGTACTTC.

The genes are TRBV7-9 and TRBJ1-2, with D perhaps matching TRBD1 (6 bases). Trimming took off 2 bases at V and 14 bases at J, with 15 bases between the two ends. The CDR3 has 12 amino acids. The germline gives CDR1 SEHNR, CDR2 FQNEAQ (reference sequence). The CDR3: CASSLSQGVVTF. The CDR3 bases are TGTGCCAGCAGCTTATCACAGGGAGTCGTAACCTTC.

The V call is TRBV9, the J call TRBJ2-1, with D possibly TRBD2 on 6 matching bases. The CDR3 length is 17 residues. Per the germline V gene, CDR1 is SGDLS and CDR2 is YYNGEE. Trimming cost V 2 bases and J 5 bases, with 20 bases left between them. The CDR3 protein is CASSVIPLRGSHNEQFF. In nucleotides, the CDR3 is TGTGCCAGCAGCGTTATACCCCTTCGGGGGTCACACAATGAGCAGTTCTTC.

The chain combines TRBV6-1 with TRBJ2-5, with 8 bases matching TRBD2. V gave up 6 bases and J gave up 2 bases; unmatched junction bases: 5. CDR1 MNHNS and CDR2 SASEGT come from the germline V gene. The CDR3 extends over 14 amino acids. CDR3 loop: CASRRLANQETQYF. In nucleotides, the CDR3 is TGTGCCAGCAGGAGACTAGCGAATCAAGAGACCCAGTACTTC.

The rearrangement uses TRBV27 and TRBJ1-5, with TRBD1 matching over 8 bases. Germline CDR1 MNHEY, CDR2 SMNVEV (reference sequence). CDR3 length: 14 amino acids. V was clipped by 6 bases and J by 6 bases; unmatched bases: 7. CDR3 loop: CASSPGGLSQPQHF. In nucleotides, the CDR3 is TGTGCCAGCAGCCCAGGGGGCTTGAGTCAGCCCCAGCATTTT.

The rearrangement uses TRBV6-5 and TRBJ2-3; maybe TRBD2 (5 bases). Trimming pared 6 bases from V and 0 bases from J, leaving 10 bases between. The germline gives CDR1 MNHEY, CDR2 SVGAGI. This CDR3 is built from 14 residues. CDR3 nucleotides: TGTGCCAGCAGCCCCGGACTTAGCACAGATACGCAGTATTTT. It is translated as CASSPGLSTDTQYF.

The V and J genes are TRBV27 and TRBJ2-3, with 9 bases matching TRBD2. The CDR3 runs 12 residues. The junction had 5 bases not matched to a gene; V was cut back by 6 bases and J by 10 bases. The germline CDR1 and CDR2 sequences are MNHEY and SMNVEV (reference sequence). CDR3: CASSPRTSAQYF. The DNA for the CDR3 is TGTGCCAGCAGCCCAAGGACTAGCGCGCAGTATTTT.

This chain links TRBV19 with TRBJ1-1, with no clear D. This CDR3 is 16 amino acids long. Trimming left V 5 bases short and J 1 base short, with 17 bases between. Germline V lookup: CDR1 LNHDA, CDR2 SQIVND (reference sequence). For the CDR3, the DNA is TGTGCCAGTAGTTTTTCTCGGGGTGTTGCGAACACTGAAGCTTTCTTT. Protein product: CASSFSRGVANTEAFF.

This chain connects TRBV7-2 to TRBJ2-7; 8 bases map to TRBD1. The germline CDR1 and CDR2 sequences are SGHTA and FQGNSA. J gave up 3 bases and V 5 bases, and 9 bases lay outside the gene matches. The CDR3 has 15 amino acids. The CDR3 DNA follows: TGTGCCAGCAGCCCCGACAGGGGAAAATTCTACGAGCAGTACTTC. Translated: CASSPDRGKFYEQYF. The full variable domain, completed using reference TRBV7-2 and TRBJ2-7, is GAGVSQSPSNKVTEKGKDVELRCDPISGHTALYWYRQSLGQGLEFLIYFQGNSAPDKSGLPSDRFSAERTGGSVSTLTIQRTQQEDSAVYLCASSPDRGKFYEQYFGPGTRLTVT.

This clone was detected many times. The CDR3 spells CASSQEAYGYTF. The CDR3 region has the DNA TGTGCCAGCAGCCAAGAAGCCTATGGCTACACCTTC. J is TRBJ1-2 and V is TRBV14; D is unresolved. Germline CDR1 is SGHDN and CDR2 is FVKESK. V was trimmed by 0 bases and J by 4 bases, leaving 3 bases between them. The CDR3 has 12 residues.

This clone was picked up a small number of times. The CDR3 DNA reads TGTGCTAGTGGTTTGGTCCAGGGCTGGTACGAGCAGTACTTC. It encodes CASGLVQGWYEQYF. The chain has TRBV12-5 and TRBJ2-7; weak D call: TRBD1 (5 bases). The CDR3 covers 14 residues. V lost 0 bases and J lost 4, with 10 bases in between. Looked up from germline, CDR1 is LGHNT and CDR2 is FRNRAP.

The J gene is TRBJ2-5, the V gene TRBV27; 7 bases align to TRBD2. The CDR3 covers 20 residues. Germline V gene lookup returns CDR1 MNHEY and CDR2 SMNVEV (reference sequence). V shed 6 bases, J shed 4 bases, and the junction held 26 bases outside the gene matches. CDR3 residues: CASSVSGNTALHRLIETQYF. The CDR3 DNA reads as TGTGCCAGCAGCGTGAGCGGGAACACAGCCCTACATCGCTTAATAGAGACCCAGTACTTC.

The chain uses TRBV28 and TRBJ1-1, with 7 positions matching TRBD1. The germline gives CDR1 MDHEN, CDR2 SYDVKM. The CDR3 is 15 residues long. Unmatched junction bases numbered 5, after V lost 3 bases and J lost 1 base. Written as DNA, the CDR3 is TGTGCCAGCAGTTTTCGGGACAGCCCGAACACTGAAGCTTTCTTT. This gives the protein CASSFRDSPNTEAFF.

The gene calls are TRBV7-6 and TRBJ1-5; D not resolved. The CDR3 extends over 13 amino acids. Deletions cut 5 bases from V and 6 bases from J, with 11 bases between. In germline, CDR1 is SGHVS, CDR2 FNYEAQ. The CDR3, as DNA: TGTGCCAGCAGCCTCAGTGATGGTCAGCCCCAGCATTTT. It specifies CASSLSDGQPQHF.

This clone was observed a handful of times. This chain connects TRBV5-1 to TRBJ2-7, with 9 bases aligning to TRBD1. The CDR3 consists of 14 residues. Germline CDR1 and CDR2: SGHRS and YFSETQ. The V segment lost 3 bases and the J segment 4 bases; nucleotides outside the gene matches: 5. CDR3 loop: CASSSGTGWYEQYF. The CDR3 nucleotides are TGCGCCAGCAGCTCCGGGACAGGGTGGTACGAGCAGTACTTC.

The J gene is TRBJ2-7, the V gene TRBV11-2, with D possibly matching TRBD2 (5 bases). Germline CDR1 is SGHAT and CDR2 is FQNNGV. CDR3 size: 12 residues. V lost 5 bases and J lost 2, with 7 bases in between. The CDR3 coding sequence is TGTGCCAGCAGCAATAGCGCCTACGAGCAGTACTTC. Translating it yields CASSNSAYEQYF. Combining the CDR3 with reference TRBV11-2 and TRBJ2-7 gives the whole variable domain EAGVAQSPRYKIIEKRQSVAFWCNPISGHATLYWYQQILGQGPKLLIQFQNNGVVDDSQLPKDRFSAERLKGVDSTLKIQPAKLEDSAVYLCASSNSAYEQYFGPGTRLTVT.

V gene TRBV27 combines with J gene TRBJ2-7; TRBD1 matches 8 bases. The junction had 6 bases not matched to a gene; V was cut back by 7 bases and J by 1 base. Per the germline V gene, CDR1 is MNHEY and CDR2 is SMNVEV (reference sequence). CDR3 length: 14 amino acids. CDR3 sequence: CASTKGTGSYEQYF. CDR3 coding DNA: TGTGCCAGCACGAAGGGGACAGGATCCTACGAGCAGTACTTC.

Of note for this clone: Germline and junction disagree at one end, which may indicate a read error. CDR3 region: CASSQDWDSSYEQYF. The CDR3 bases are TGCGCCAGCAGCCAAGATTGGGACAGTTCCTACGAGCAGTACTTC. The chain combines TRBV11-2 with TRBJ2-7; 7 bases map to TRBD1. The CDR3 consists of 15 residues. Germline CDR1 reads SGHAT; CDR2 reads FQNNGV.

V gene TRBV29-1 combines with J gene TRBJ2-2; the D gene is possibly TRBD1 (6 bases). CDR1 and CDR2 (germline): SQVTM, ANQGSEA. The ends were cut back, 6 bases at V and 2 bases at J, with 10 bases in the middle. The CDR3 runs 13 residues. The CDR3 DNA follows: TGCAGCGTCGGACAGATCAACACCGGGGAGCTGTTTTTT. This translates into CSVGQINTGELFF.

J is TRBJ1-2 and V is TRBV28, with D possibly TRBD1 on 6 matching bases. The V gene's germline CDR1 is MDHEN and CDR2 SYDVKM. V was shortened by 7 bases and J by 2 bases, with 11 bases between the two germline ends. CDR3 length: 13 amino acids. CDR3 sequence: CASNLQGNYGYTF. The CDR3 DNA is TGTGCCAGCAATCTTCAGGGGAACTATGGCTACACCTTC.

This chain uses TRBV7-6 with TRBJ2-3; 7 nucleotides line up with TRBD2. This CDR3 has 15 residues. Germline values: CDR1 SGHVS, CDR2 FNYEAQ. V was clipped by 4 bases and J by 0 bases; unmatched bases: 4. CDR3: CASSSLAVSTDTQYF. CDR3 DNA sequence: TGTGCCAGCAGCTCGCTAGCGGTTAGCACAGATACGCAGTATTTT.

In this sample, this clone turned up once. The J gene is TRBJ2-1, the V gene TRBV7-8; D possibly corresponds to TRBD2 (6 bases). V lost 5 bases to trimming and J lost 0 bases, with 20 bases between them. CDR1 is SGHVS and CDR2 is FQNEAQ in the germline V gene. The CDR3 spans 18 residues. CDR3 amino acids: CASSKIPGGKSSYNEQFF. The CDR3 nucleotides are TGTGCCAGCAGCAAAATACCGGGCGGGAAGAGCTCCTACAATGAGCAGTTCTTC.

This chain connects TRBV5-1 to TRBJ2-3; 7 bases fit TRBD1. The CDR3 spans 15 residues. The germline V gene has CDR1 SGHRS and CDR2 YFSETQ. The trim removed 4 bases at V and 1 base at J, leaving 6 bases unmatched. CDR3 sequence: CASSLTGTGTDTQYF. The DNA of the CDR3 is TGCGCCAGCAGCCTTACAGGGACAGGCACAGATACGCAGTATTTT.

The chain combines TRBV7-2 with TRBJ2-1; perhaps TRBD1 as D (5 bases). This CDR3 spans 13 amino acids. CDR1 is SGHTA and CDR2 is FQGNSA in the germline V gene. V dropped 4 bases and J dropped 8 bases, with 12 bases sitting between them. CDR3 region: CASSSLTAYEQFF. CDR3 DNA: TGTGCCAGCAGCTCACTGACAGCCTATGAGCAGTTCTTC.

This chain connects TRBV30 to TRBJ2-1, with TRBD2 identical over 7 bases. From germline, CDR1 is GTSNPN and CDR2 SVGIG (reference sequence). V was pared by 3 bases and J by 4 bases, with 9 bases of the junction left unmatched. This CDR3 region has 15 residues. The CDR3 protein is CAWRPALAAYNEQFF. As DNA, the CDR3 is TGTGCCTGGAGGCCCGCCCTAGCGGCATACAATGAGCAGTTCTTC.

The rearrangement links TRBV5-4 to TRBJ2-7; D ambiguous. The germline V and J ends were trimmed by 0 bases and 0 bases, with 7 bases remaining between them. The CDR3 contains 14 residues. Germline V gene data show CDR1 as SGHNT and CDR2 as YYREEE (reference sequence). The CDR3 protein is CASSLGLASYEQYF. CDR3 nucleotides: TGTGCCAGCAGCTTGGGATTGGCCTCCTACGAGCAGTACTTC.

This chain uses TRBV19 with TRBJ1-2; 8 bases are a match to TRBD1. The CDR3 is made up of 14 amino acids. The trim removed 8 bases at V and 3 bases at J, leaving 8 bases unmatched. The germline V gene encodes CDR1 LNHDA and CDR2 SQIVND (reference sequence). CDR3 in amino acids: CASGKDREDYGYTF. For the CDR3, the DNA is TGTGCCAGTGGAAAGGACAGGGAAGACTATGGCTACACCTTC. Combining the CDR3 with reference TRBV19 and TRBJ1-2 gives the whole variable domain DGGITQSPKYLFRKEGQNVTLSCEQNLNHDAMYWYRQDPGQGLRLIYYSQIVNDFQKGDIAEGYSVSREKKESFPLTVTSAQKNPTAFYLCASGKDREDYGYTFGSGTRLTVV.

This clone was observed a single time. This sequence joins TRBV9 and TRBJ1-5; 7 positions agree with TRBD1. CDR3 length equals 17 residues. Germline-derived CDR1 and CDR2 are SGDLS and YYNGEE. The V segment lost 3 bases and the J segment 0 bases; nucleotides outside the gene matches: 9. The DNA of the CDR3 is TGTGCCAGCAGCGCCCGGGACAGCGTATATAGCAATCAGCCCCAGCATTTT. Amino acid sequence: CASSARDSVYSNQPQHF.